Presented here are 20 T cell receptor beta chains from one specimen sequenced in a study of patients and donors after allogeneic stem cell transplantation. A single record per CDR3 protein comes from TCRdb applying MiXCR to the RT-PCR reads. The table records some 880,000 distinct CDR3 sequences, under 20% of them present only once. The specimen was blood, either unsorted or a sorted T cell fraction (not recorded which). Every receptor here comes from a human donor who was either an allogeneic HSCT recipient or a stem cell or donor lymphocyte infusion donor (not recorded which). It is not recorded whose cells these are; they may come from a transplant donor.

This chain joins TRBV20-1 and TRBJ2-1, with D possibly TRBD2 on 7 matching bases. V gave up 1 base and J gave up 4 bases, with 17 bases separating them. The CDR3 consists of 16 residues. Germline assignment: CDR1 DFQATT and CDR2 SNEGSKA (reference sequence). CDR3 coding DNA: TGCAGTGCTAGAGTTACATCGGGGGGCCGATACAATGAGCAGTTCTTC. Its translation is CSARVTSGGRYNEQFF.

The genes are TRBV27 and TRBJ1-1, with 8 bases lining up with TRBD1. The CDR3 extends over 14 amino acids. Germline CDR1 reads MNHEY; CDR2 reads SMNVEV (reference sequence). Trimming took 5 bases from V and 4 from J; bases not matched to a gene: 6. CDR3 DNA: TGTGCCAGCAGTCTACAGGGGGTTACCACTGAAGCTTTCTTT. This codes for CASSLQGVTTEAFF.

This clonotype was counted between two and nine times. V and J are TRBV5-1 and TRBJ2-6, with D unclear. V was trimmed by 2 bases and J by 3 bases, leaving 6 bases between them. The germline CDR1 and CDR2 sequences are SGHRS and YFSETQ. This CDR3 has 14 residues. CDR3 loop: CASSFQNGANVLTF. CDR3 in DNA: TGCGCCAGCAGCTTCCAGAATGGGGCCAACGTCCTGACTTTC.

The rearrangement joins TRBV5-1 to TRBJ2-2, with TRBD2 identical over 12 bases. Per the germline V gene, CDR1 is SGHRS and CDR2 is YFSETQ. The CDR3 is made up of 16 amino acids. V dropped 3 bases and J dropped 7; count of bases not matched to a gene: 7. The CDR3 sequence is CASSSASGRAFGELFF. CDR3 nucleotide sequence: TGCGCCAGCAGCTCAGCTAGCGGGAGGGCCTTCGGGGAGCTGTTTTTT.

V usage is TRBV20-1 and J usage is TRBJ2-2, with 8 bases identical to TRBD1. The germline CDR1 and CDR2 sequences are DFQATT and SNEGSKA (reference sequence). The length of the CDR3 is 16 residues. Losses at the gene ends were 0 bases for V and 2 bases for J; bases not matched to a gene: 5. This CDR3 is CSARDDRGTNTGELFF. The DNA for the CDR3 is TGCAGTGCTAGAGATGACAGGGGTACAAACACCGGGGAGCTGTTTTTT.

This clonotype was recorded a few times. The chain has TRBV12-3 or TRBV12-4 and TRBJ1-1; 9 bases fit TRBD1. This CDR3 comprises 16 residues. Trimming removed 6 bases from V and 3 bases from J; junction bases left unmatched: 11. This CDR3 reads CASRIYRTGEDTEAFF. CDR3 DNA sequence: TGTGCCAGCAGGATATACAGGACAGGGGAGGACACTGAAGCTTTCTTT.

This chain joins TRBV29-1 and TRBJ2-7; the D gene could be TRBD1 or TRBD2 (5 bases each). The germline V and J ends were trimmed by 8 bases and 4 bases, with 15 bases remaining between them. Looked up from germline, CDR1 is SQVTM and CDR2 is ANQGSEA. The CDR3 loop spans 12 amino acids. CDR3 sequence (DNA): TGCAGCACCGGGACGCAGGGATACGAGCAGTACTTC. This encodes CSTGTQGYEQYF.

Written as DNA, the CDR3 is TGTGCCAGCACCGCGGGACAGGGCAGCGGCTACACCTTC. Its translation: CASTAGQGSGYTF. The rearrangement uses TRBV25-1 and TRBJ1-2, with 9 bases identical to TRBD1. The germline V gene has CDR1 MGHDK and CDR2 SYGVNS. The J segment lost 8 bases and the V segment lost 7 bases, leaving 8 bases of the junction unmatched. The CDR3 spans 13 residues.

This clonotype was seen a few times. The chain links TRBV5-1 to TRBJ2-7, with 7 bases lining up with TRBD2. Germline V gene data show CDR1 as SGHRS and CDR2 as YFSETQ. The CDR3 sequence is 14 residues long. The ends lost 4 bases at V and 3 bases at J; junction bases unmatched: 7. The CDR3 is CASSGRDYNYEQYF. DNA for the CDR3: TGCGCCAGCAGCGGCCGGGACTACAACTACGAGCAGTACTTC.

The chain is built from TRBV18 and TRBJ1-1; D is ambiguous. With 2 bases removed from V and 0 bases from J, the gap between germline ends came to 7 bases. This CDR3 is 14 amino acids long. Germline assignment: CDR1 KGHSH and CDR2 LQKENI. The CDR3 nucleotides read TGTGCCAGCTCACCAACCAGACTGAACACTGAAGCTTTCTTT. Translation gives CASSPTRLNTEAFF.

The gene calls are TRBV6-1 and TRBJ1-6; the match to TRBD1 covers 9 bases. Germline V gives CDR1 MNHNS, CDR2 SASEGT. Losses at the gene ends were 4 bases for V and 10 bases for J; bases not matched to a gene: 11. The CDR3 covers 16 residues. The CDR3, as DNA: TGTGCCAGCAGTGGGAACAGGGGGCGCTTTCTCTCACCCCTCCACTTT. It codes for CASSGNRGRFLSPLHF.

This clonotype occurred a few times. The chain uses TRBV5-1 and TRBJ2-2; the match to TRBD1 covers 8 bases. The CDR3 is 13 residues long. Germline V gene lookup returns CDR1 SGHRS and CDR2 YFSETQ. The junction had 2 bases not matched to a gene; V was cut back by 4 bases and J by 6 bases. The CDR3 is CASSKTGAGELFF. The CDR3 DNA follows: TGCGCCAGCAGCAAGACAGGGGCCGGGGAGCTGTTTTTT.

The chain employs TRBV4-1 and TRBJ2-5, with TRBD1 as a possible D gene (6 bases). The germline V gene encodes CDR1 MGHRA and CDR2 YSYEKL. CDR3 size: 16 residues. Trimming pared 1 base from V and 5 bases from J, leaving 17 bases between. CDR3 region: CASSQVGGLPPETQYF. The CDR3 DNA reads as TGCGCCAGCAGCCAAGTTGGGGGCTTACCCCCCGAGACCCAGTACTTC.

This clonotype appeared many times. The CDR3 is CASSRRGTDGEKLFF. The CDR3 DNA is TGTGCCAGCAGCCGGAGAGGGACGGACGGTGAAAAACTGTTTTTT. This chain connects TRBV7-9 to TRBJ1-4; D may be TRBD1 (5 bases). Germline CDR1 is SEHNR and CDR2 is FQNEAQ (reference sequence). The ends were cut back, 5 bases at V and 7 bases at J, with 17 bases in the middle. This CDR3 comprises 15 residues.

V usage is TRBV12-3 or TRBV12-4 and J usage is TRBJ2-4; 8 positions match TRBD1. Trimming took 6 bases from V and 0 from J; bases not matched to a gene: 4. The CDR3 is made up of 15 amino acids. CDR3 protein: CASSRTGTAKNIQYF. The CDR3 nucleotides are TGTGCCAGCAGCCGGACAGGGACAGCCAAAAACATTCAGTACTTC.

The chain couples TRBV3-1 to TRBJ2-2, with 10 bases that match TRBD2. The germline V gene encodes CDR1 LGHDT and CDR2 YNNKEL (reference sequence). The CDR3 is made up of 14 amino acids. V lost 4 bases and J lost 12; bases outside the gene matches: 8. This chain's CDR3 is CASSPTSGKGKLFF. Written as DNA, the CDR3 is TGTGCCAGCAGCCCAACTAGCGGGAAGGGAAAGCTGTTTTTT.

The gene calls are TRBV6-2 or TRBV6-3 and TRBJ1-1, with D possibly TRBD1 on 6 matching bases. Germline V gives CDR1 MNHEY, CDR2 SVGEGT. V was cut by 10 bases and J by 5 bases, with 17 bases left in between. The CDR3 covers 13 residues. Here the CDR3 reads CATLQGQETEAFF. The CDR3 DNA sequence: TGTGCCACTCTTCAGGGGCAGGAAACTGAAGCTTTCTTT.

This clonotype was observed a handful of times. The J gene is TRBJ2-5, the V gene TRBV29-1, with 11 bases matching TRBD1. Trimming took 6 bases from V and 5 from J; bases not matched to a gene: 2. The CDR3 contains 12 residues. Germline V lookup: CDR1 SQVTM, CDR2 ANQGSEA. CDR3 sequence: CSVDRGRETQYF. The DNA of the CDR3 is TGCAGCGTGGACAGGGGGCGGGAGACCCAGTACTTC.

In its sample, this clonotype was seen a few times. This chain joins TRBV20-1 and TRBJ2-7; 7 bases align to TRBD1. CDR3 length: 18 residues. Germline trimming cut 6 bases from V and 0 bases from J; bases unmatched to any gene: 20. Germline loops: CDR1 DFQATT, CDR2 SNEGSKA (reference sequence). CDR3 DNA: TGCAGTGCCTCTTCCTGGACGGGACAGCAATTGCCCTCCTACGAGCAGTACTTC. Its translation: CSASSWTGQQLPSYEQYF.

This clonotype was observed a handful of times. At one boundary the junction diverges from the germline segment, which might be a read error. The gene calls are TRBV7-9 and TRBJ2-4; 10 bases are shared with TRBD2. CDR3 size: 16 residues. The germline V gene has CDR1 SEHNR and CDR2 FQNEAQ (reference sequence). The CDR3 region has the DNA TGTGCCAGCAGCTTAGACAGCGGGGGGGCCAGAAACATTCAGTACTTC. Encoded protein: CASSLDSGGARNIQYF.